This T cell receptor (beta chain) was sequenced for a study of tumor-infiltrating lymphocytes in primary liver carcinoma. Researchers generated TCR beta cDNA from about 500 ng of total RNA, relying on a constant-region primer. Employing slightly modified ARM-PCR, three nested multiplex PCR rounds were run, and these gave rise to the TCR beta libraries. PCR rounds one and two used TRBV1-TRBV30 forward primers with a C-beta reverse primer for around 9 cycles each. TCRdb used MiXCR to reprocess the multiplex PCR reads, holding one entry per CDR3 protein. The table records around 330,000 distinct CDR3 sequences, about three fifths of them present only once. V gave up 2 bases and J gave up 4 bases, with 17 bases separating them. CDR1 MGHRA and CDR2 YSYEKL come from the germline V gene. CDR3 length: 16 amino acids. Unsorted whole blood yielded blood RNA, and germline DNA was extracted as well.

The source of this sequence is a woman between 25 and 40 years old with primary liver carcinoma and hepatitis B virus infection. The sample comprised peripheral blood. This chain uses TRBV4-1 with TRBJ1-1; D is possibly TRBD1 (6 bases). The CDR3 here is CASSQNSATGFTEAFF. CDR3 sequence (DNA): TGCGCCAGCAGCCAAAACTCCGCAACAGGGTTCACTGAAGCTTTCTTT.